The present TCR beta chain was sequenced within a study of T cells in Graves' hyperthyroidism and ophthalmopathy. As to this clonotype: Antigen unknown.

Diagnosis of hyperthyroidism was new in patients aged 18 to 65, and its duration was under 2 months. Cells are PBMCs isolated from 9 to 10 ml of fresh blood. The germline CDR1 and CDR2 sequences are MDHEN and SYDVKM. Trimming stripped 6 bases from V and 9 bases from J, with 18 bases between. This CDR3 is built from 14 residues. Overall study findings and caveats: Ophthalmopathy got predicted by the model a median approximately 6.4 months before its onset.

Regions amplified from RNA transcripts were the TCR beta CDR3 regions. During a first-round RT-PCR of the TCR CDR3, the HTBI primer set was used. TCRdb independently ran MiXCR on the multiplex PCR reads; one entry per CDR3 protein. Here the sample spans about 690,000 distinct CDR3 sequences, 15% to 20% being singletons. Sequencing used blood. The rearrangement links TRBV28 to TRBJ1-5; D is perhaps TRBD1 (5 bases). This clonotype originated in a man aged 50 or older with Graves' hyperthyroidism. CDR3 sequence: CASSSPQGSSPQHF. As DNA, the CDR3 is TGTGCCAGCAGCTCTCCTCAGGGATCTTCGCCCCAGCATTTT.